These 32 T cell receptor beta chains originate from one sample sequenced in a study of blood T cell repertoires in COVID-19 (dated by TCRdb to the early 2020s). Receptors were amplified or captured by the immunoSEQ multiplex PCR assay. TCRdb took over this immuneACCESS table, retaining in-frame rearrangements with V and J assigned. Such tables are incomplete; in checked studies, under half of the missing clones stem from an unresolved V gene, and the remainder is unexplained. The sample profile shows 300,000 to 350,000 clones; approximately 91% of them were found once. Less than 4% of the sample lies in the top ten. Specimen: PBMCs or T cells enriched from blood (not recorded which). The receptors were sampled from a woman between 25 and 40 years old who had been exposed to COVID-19.

The chain joins TRBV12-3 or TRBV12-4 to TRBJ2-5, with D possibly matching TRBD2 (6 bases). Trimming pared 8 bases from V and 5 bases from J, leaving 12 bases between. The CDR3 loop spans 12 amino acids. DNA for the CDR3: TGTGCCAGCGCGGGGTCAGGGGAGACCCAGTACTTC. Its translation is CASAGSGETQYF.

Only one count was recorded for this clone. DNA of the CDR3: TGCAGTGCTACAGTATTTGGCTACACCTTC. Translated: CSATVFGYTF. The chain is built from TRBV20-1 and TRBJ1-2; no clear D. The germline V and J ends were trimmed by 4 bases and 7 bases, with 7 bases remaining between them. CDR1 DFQATT and CDR2 SNEGSKA come from the germline V gene (reference sequence). The CDR3 spans 10 residues.

This clone was picked up a small number of times. The V gene is TRBV29-1, the J gene TRBJ1-2, with TRBD1 matching 8 bases. The CDR3 loop spans 15 amino acids. The J segment lost 3 bases and the V segment lost 3 bases, leaving 9 bases of the junction unmatched. Germline loops: CDR1 SQVTM, CDR2 ANQGSEA. The CDR3 protein is CSVDTPGQGYYGYTF. The CDR3 DNA reads as TGCAGCGTTGACACCCCAGGACAGGGATACTATGGCTACACCTTC. Full variable domain (missing parts from reference TRBV29-1 and TRBJ1-2): SAVISQKPSRDICQRGTSLTIQCQVDSQVTMMFWYRQQPGQSLTLIATANQGSEATYESGFVIDKFPISRPNLTFSTLTVSNMSPEDSSIYLCSVDTPGQGYYGYTFGSGTRLTVV.

This clone was counted once. The chain has TRBV7-9 and TRBJ1-6, with D possibly being TRBD1 (6 bases). This CDR3 is 15 amino acids long. The ends were cut back, 5 bases at V and 4 bases at J, with 12 bases in the middle. CDR1 SEHNR and CDR2 FQNEAQ come from the germline V gene (reference sequence). Here the CDR3 reads CASSLDRNYNSPLHF. DNA for the CDR3: TGTGCCAGCAGCCTCGACAGGAATTATAATTCACCCCTCCACTTT.

The gene calls are TRBV4-1 and TRBJ2-7; 9 bases are a match to TRBD2. CDR1 is MGHRA and CDR2 is YSYEKL in the germline V gene. CDR3 length: 15 amino acids. Germline trimming cut 3 bases from V and 9 bases from J; bases unmatched to any gene: 12. CDR3 in DNA: TGCGCCAGCAGCCATCTTTACCTAGCGGGGAAGGGGCAGTACTTC. As protein: CASSHLYLAGKGQYF.

The chain carries TRBV2 and TRBJ1-1, with D perhaps matching TRBD1 (6 bases). Germline CDR1 SNHLY, CDR2 FYNNEI. Trimming cost V 7 bases and J 10 bases, with 16 bases left between them. This CDR3 region has 12 residues. The CDR3 spells CASIWQQGGAFF. Here the CDR3 DNA reads TGTGCCAGCATCTGGCAGCAAGGGGGAGCTTTCTTT. Based on the CDR3 plus reference TRBV2 and TRBJ1-1, the full variable domain is EPEVTQTPSHQVTQMGQEVILRCVPISNHLYFYWYRQILGQKVEFLVSFYNNEISEKSEIFDDQFSVERPDGSNFTLKIRSTKLEDSAMYFCASIWQQGGAFFGQGTRLTVV.

This clone has only one observation. This chain links TRBV2 with TRBJ1-5; no reliable D call. V lost 5 bases and J 0 bases, leaving 14 bases between the germline ends. Germline-derived CDR1 and CDR2 are SNHLY and FYNNEI. This CDR3 contains 16 residues. The CDR3 coding sequence is TGTGCCAGCAGTAGTATAGGGAGGTATAGCAATCAGCCCCAGCATTTT. Its protein is CASSSIGRYSNQPQHF.

This clone was seen a handful of times. V and J are TRBV5-8 and TRBJ2-7, with 9 positions matching TRBD1. The V gene's germline CDR1 is SGHTS and CDR2 YDEGEE. V was pared by 10 bases and J by 5 bases, with 13 bases of the junction left unmatched. This CDR3 contains 14 residues. The CDR3 loop is CACKPQGASNEQYF. CDR3 sequence (DNA): TGTGCCTGCAAACCACAGGGGGCGTCCAACGAGCAGTACTTC.

The V and J genes are TRBV7-8 and TRBJ2-7, with a tentative D call TRBD2 (6 bases). This CDR3 has 16 residues. CDR1 is SGHVS, CDR2 FQNEAQ, per germline. The ends were cut back, 4 bases at V and 4 bases at J, with 20 bases in the middle. Here the CDR3 DNA reads TGTGCCAGCAGCTCCCCCGCGGACTACGGACATTACGAGCAGTACTTC. It translates to CASSSPADYGHYEQYF.

The chain couples TRBV5-5 to TRBJ1-2; D perhaps matches TRBD1 (6 bases). This CDR3 is 15 amino acids long. V shed 2 bases and J shed 2 bases, with 13 bases lying between them. Germline loops: CDR1 SGHKS, CDR2 YYEKEE (reference sequence). CDR3 in DNA: TGTGCCAGCAGCTTCCGCCTCCAGGGGAACTATGGCTACACCTTC. Amino acid sequence: CASSFRLQGNYGYTF.

This chain joins TRBV7-2 and TRBJ2-1; tentative D call: TRBD2 (6 bases). Germline lookup yields CDR1 SGHTA and CDR2 FQGNSA. V dropped 5 bases and J dropped 11 bases, with 19 bases sitting between them. There are 14 residues in the CDR3. In DNA, the CDR3 is TGTGCCAGCAGCCCCACCCCTTTGGGAGGTCAGCAGTTCTTC. It encodes CASSPTPLGGQQFF.

This clone showed up just once. This chain connects TRBV27 to TRBJ1-5; D is perhaps TRBD1 (6 bases). Germline CDR1 reads MNHEY; CDR2 reads SMNVEV (reference sequence). V shed 1 base and J shed 5 bases, with 12 bases lying between them. The CDR3 is 15 residues long. The CDR3 DNA follows: TGTGCCAGCAGTTTATTATCCACAGGGCATCAGCCCCAGCATTTT. This codes for CASSLLSTGHQPQHF.

The sample holds one count of this clone. V gene TRBV25-1 combines with J gene TRBJ1-4; D call uncertain. The V end was cut by 5 bases, the J end by 0 bases, with 13 bases between. Germline loops: CDR1 MGHDK, CDR2 SYGVNS. This CDR3 has 16 amino acids. The CDR3 protein is CASSWRTGATNEKLFF. The CDR3 DNA is TGTGCCAGCAGTTGGAGGACCGGTGCAACTAATGAAAAACTGTTTTTT.

The rearrangement links TRBV2 to TRBJ2-3, with 7 positions matching TRBD1. This CDR3 is 17 amino acids long. After removal of 1 base from V and 3 bases from J, the junction contained 10 bases not matched to a gene. The germline V gene encodes CDR1 SNHLY and CDR2 FYNNEI. CDR3 nucleotides: TGTGCCAGCAGTGAAGGCAACTGGGCAGGGGGAACAGATACGCAGTATTTT. Its protein is CASSEGNWAGGTDTQYF.

V and J are TRBV5-1 and TRBJ1-1; possible D gene TRBD1, 6 bases. The length of the CDR3 is 19 residues. The V end was cut by 5 bases, the J end by 1 base, with 27 bases between. Germline CDR1 is SGHRS and CDR2 is YFSETQ. The CDR3 loop reads CASSHSLTGISAANTEAFF. The DNA for the CDR3 is TGCGCCAGCAGTCATTCTCTTACAGGGATCTCTGCCGCGAACACTGAAGCTTTCTTT.

The genes are TRBV5-3 and TRBJ2-1, with D maybe TRBD1 (6 bases). TRBV5-3 has ORF status, its function being uncertain. Trimming left V 0 bases short and J 4 bases short, with 11 bases between. This CDR3 comprises 15 residues. The CDR3 is CARSLGDNPYNEQFF. The CDR3 DNA is TGTGCCAGAAGCTTGGGGGACAACCCATACAATGAGCAGTTCTTC.

V and J are TRBV18 and TRBJ2-5; 11 positions match TRBD1. Germline CDR1 reads KGHSH; CDR2 reads LQKENI. This CDR3 comprises 14 residues. J was trimmed by 4 bases and V by 3 bases; bases with no gene match: 1. The CDR3 loop reads CASSPGTGGETQYF. The DNA for the CDR3 is TGTGCCAGCTCACCTGGGACAGGGGGAGAGACCCAGTACTTC.

The J gene is TRBJ2-2, the V gene TRBV2, with TRBD1 identical over 8 bases. In germline, CDR1 is SNHLY, CDR2 FYNNEI. V trimming: 7 bases; J trimming: 5 bases; junction bases outside the gene matches: 6. The CDR3 loop spans 14 amino acids. The CDR3 loop is CASTTTGVTGELFF. CDR3 in DNA: TGTGCCAGCACGACGACAGGGGTGACCGGGGAGCTGTTTTTT.

V usage is TRBV6-5 and J usage is TRBJ1-1, with a possible D match to TRBD1 (5 bases). Germline V gene sequence: CDR1 MNHEY, CDR2 SVGAGI. Trimming removed 2 bases from V and 8 bases from J, with 9 bases in between. The CDR3 has 12 residues. CDR3 sequence (DNA): TGTGCCAGCAGTTACGGAGGGGTGGAAGCTTTCTTT. Its translation: CASSYGGVEAFF.

The rearrangement joins TRBV4-1 to TRBJ2-1, with a possible D match to TRBD1 (6 bases). Trimming removed 8 bases from V and 4 bases from J, with 15 bases in between. The CDR3 consists of 14 residues. The germline V gene has CDR1 MGHRA and CDR2 YSYEKL. This CDR3 is CASSGQGFYNEQFF. As DNA, the CDR3 is TGCGCCAGCTCCGGGCAGGGGTTTTACAATGAGCAGTTCTTC.

This chain joins TRBV7-8 and TRBJ2-1; 13 bases are shared with TRBD2. The ends lost 5 bases at V and 9 bases at J; junction bases unmatched: 7. Per germline, CDR1 SGHVS and CDR2 FQNEAQ. The CDR3 has 15 residues. Written as DNA, the CDR3 is TGTGCCAGCAGCCAAACTAGCGGGGGGGCCGTTGAGCAGTTCTTC. It encodes CASSQTSGGAVEQFF.

V is TRBV3-1 (or the pseudogene TRBV3-2) and J is TRBJ2-5, with D unresolved. This CDR3 spans 12 amino acids. Germline V gene data show CDR1 as LGHDT and CDR2 as YNNKEL (reference sequence). V lost 2 bases and J lost 2, with 3 bases in between. The CDR3 loop reads CASSQLQETQYF. The CDR3 nucleotides read TGTGCCAGCAGCCAACTACAAGAGACCCAGTACTTC.

V gene TRBV9 combines with J gene TRBJ2-5, with 8 nucleotides matching TRBD2. The CDR3 extends over 15 amino acids. V shed 2 bases and J 4 bases; nucleotides not matched to a gene: 7. Germline assignment: CDR1 SGDLS and CDR2 YYNGEE. This chain's CDR3 is CASSVTGGRVETQYF. In DNA form, the CDR3 reads TGTGCCAGCAGCGTCACGGGGGGGCGCGTAGAGACCCAGTACTTC.

V gene TRBV2 combines with J gene TRBJ2-7; D remains unclear. The CDR3 runs 14 residues. Germline V CDR1 and CDR2: SNHLY, FYNNEI. V was trimmed by 2 bases and J by 1 base, leaving 9 bases between them. The CDR3 sequence: CASSEWARSYEQYF. The CDR3, as DNA: TGTGCCAGCAGTGAATGGGCCAGGTCCTACGAGCAGTACTTC.

The chain carries TRBV9 and TRBJ2-7, with 7 bases aligning to TRBD1. There are 14 residues in the CDR3. With V trimmed by 0 bases and J by 2 bases, 2 bases remained unmatched. The germline gives CDR1 SGDLS, CDR2 YYNGEE. The CDR3 spells CASSVATGPYEQYF. CDR3 DNA sequence: TGTGCCAGCAGCGTAGCGACAGGGCCCTACGAGCAGTACTTC.

This rearrangement joins TRBV9 to TRBJ1-2, with 12 positions matching TRBD1. The CDR3 runs to 15 residues. The V gene end was trimmed by 4 bases and the J gene end by 5 bases; junction bases not matched to a gene: 6. CDR1 and CDR2 from the germline V gene are SGDLS and YYNGEE. The CDR3, as DNA: TGTGCCAGCAGCCCCGGGACAGGGGGCCTTTATGGCTACACCTTC. Residues: CASSPGTGGLYGYTF.

This clone has just one count. J is TRBJ2-1 and V is TRBV6-4; 10 nucleotides align to TRBD2. Germline assignment: CDR1 MRHNA and CDR2 SNTAGT. This CDR3 has 16 residues. With 6 bases clipped from V and 6 bases from J, the junction kept 11 bases outside the gene matches. CDR3 sequence (DNA): TGTGCCAGCAGCCAAGTAGCGGGGGGAATTTCCAATGAGCAGTTCTTC. Amino acids: CASSQVAGGISNEQFF.

The rearrangement links TRBV3-1 (or the pseudogene TRBV3-2) to TRBJ2-3, with 10 nucleotides matching TRBD2. V lost 4 bases to trimming and J lost 4 bases; unmatched junction nucleotides: 8. CDR3 length: 16 residues. Germline CDR1 reads LGHDT; CDR2 reads YNNKEL (reference sequence). Here the CDR3 DNA reads TGTGCCAGCAGCCCGCTTTCTAGCGGGGGAGCAGATACGCAGTATTTT. Amino acid sequence: CASSPLSSGGADTQYF.

This chain connects TRBV6-5 to TRBJ1-4, with D unresolved. The germline V gene has CDR1 MNHEY and CDR2 SVGAGI. CDR3 length equals 15 residues. V was cut by 0 bases and J by 8 bases, with 13 bases left in between. DNA for the CDR3: TGTGCCAGCAGTTACTCCGAGGCCCGCGACGAAAAACTGTTTTTT. Translating it yields CASSYSEARDEKLFF.

CDR3 residues: CASKPQGEEKLFF. In DNA form, the CDR3 reads TGTGCCAGTAAACCGCAGGGGGAGGAAAAACTGTTTTTT. The chain carries TRBV19 and TRBJ1-4; TRBD1 agrees at 7 bases. The CDR3 consists of 13 residues. Per the germline V gene, CDR1 is LNHDA and CDR2 is SQIVND (reference sequence). Trimming took 7 bases from V and 8 from J; bases not matched to a gene: 7. The full variable domain, completed using reference TRBV19 and TRBJ1-4, is DGGITQSPKYLFRKEGQNVTLSCEQNLNHDAMYWYRQDPGQGLRLIYYSQIVNDFQKGDIAEGYSVSREKKESFPLTVTSAQKNPTAFYLCASKPQGEEKLFFGSGTQLSVL.

The V call is TRBV29-1, the J call TRBJ2-3, with 9 nucleotides matching TRBD2. The CDR3 sequence is 13 residues long. Germline trimming cut 3 bases from V and 7 bases from J; bases unmatched to any gene: 5. Germline CDR1 and CDR2: SQVTM and ANQGSEA. CDR3 in amino acids: CSVEGGGEYTQYF. Here the CDR3 DNA reads TGCAGCGTTGAGGGCGGGGGGGAATATACGCAGTATTTT.

A single count supports this clone. The chain links TRBV7-2 to TRBJ2-7; 7 bases are a match to TRBD1. Per germline, CDR1 SGHTA and CDR2 FQGNSA. Trimming took 1 base from V and 3 from J; bases not matched to a gene: 9. The CDR3 covers 16 residues. In DNA form, the CDR3 reads TGTGCCAGCAGCTTAGGCCCCGGACAGGTAAACTACGAGCAGTACTTC. Residues: CASSLGPGQVNYEQYF.